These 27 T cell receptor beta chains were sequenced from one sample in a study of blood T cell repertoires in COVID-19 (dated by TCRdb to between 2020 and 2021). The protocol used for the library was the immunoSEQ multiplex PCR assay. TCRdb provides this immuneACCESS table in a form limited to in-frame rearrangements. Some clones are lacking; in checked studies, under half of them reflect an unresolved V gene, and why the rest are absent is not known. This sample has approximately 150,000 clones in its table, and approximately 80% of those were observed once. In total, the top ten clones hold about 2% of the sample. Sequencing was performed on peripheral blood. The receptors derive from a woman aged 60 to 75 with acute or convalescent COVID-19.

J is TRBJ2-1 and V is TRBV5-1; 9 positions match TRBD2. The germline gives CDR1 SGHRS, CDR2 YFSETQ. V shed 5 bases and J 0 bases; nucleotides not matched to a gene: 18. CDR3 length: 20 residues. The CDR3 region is CASRHLRGTSNRVSYNEQFF. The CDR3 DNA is TGCGCCAGCAGACACCTTAGAGGGACTAGCAACCGGGTCTCCTACAATGAGCAGTTCTTC.

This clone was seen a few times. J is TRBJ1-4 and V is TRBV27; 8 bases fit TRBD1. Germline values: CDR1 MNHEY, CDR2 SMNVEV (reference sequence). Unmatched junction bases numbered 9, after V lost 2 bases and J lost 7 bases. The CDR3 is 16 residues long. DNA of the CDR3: TGTGCCAGCAGTTTAGGGTCAGGGACAGGCAGTGAAAAACTGTTTTTT. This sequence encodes CASSLGSGTGSEKLFF.

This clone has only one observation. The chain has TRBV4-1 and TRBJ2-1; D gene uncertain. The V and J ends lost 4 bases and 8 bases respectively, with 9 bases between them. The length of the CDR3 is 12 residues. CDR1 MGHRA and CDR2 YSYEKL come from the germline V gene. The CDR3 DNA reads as TGCGCCAGCAGCCCAGGCTGGGATGAGCAGTTCTTC. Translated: CASSPGWDEQFF.

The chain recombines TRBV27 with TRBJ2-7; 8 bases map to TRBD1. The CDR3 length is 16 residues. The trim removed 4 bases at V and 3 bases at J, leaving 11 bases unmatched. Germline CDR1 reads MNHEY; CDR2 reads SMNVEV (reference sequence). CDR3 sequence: CASSSRGLGTFYEQYF. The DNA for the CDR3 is TGTGCCAGCAGTTCCAGGGGGCTGGGGACCTTCTACGAGCAGTACTTC.

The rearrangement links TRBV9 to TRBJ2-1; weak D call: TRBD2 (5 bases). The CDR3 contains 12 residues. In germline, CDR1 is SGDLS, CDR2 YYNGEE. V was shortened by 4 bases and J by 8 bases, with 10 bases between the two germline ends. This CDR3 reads CASSPMEDEQFF. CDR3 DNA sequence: TGTGCCAGCAGCCCCATGGAGGATGAGCAGTTCTTC. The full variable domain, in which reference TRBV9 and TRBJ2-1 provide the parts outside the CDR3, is DSGVTQTPKHLITATGQRVTLRCSPRSGDLSVYWYQQSLDQGLQFLIQYYNGEERAKGNILERFSAQQFPDLHSELNLSSLELGDSALYFCASSPMEDEQFFGPGTRLTVL.

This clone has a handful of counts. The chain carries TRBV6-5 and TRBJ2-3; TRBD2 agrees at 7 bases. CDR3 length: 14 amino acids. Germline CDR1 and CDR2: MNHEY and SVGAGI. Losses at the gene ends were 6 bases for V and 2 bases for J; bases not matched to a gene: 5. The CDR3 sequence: CASREGGFTDTQYF. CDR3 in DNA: TGTGCCAGCAGGGAGGGAGGGTTCACAGATACGCAGTATTTT.

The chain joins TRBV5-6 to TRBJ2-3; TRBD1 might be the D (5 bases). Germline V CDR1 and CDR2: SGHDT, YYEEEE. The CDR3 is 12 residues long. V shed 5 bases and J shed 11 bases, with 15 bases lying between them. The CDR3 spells CASSLTRQGQYF. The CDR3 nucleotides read TGTGCCAGCAGTTTGACTCGCCAGGGGCAGTATTTT.

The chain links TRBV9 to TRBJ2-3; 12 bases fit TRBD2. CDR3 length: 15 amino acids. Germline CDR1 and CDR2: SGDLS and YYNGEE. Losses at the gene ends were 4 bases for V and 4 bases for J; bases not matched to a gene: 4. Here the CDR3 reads CASSWGLAGSDTQYF. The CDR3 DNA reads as TGTGCCAGCAGCTGGGGACTAGCGGGTTCAGATACGCAGTATTTT.

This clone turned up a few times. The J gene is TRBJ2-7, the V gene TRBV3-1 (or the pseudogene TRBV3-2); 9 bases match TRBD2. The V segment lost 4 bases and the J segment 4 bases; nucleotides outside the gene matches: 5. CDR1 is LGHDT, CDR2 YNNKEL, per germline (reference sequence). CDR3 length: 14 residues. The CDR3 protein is CASSLRLAVYEQYF. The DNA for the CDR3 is TGTGCCAGCAGCCTCCGACTAGCGGTATACGAGCAGTACTTC.

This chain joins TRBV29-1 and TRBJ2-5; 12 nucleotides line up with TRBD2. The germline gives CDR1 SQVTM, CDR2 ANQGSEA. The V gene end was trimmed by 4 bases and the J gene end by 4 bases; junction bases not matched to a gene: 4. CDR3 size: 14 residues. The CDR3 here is CSVAPGLAGETQYF. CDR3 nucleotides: TGCAGCGTTGCCCCGGGACTAGCGGGAGAGACCCAGTACTTC.

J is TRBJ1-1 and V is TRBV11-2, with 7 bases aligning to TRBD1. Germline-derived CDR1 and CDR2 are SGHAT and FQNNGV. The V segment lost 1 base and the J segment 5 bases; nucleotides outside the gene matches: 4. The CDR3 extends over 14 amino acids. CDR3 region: CASSLGQGYTEAFF. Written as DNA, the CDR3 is TGTGCCAGCAGCTTAGGACAGGGTTATACTGAAGCTTTCTTT.

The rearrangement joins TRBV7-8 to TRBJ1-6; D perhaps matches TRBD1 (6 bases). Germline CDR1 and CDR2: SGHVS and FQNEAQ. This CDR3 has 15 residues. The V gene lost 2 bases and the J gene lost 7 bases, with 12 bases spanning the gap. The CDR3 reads CASSLISGANSPLHF. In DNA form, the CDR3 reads TGTGCCAGCAGCTTAATTTCAGGGGCCAATTCACCCCTCCACTTT.

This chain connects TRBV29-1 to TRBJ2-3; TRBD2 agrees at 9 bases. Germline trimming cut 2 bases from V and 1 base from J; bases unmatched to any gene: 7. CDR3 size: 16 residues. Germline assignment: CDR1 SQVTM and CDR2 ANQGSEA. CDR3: CSVEILWTSGTDTQYF. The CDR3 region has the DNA TGCAGCGTTGAAATCTTGTGGACTAGCGGCACAGATACGCAGTATTTT.

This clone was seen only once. CDR3 protein: CASSPGRISSEQYF. DNA of the CDR3: TGTGCCAGCAGCCCAGGGCGGATCTCATCCGAGCAGTACTTC. This chain connects TRBV9 to TRBJ2-7; possible D gene TRBD1, 5 bases. Germline V lookup: CDR1 SGDLS, CDR2 YYNGEE. The ends were cut back, 4 bases at V and 6 bases at J, with 17 bases in the middle. The CDR3 runs to 14 residues.

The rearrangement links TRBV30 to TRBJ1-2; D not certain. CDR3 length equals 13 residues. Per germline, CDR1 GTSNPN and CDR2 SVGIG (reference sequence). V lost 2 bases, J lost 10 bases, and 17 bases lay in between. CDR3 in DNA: TGTGCCTGGAGTCGGAGCCCCTCTCTTGTCTACACCTTC. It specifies CAWSRSPSLVYTF. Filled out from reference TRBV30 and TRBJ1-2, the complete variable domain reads SQTIHQWPATLVQPVGSPLSLECTVEGTSNPNLYWYRQAAGRGLQLLFYSVGIGQISSEVPQNLSASRPQDRQFILSSKKLLLSDSGFYLCAWSRSPSLVYTFGSGTRLTVV.

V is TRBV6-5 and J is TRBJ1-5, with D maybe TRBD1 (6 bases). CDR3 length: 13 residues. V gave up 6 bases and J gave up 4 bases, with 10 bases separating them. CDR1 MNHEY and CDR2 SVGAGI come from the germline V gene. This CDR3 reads CASSRTGNQPQHF. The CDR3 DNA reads TGTGCCAGCAGCCGTACAGGGAATCAGCCCCAGCATTTT.

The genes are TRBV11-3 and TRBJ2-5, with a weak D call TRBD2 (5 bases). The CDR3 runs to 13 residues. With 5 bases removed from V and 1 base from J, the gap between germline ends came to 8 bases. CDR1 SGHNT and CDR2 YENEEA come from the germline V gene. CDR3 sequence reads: CASSGGPQETQYF. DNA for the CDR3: TGTGCCAGCAGCGGCGGGCCCCAAGAGACCCAGTACTTC.

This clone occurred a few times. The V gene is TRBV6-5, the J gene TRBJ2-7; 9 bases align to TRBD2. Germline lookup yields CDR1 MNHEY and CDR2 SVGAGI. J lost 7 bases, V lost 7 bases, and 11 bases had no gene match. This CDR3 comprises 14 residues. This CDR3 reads CASKRTSVSREQYF. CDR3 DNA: TGTGCCAGCAAGCGGACTAGCGTCTCGCGGGAGCAGTACTTC.

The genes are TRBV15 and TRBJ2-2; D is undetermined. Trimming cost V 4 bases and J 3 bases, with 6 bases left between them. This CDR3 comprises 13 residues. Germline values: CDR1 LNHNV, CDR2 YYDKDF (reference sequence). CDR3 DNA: TGTGCCACCAGCATCGGGTACACCGGGGAGCTGTTTTTT. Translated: CATSIGYTGELFF.

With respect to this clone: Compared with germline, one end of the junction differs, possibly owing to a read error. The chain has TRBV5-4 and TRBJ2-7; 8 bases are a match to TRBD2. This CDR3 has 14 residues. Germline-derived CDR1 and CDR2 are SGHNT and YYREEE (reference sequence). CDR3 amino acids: CASSLSGSSNEQYF. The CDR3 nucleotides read TGTGCCAGCAGCTTAAGCGGGAGCTCCAACGAGCAGTACTTC.

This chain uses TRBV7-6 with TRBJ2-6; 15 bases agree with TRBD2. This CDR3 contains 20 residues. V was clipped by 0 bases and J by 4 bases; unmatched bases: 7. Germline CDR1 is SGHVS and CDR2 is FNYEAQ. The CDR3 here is CASSLARGLAGGGGANVLTF. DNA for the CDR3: TGTGCCAGCAGCTTAGCTCGAGGACTAGCGGGAGGGGGAGGGGCCAACGTCCTGACTTTC.

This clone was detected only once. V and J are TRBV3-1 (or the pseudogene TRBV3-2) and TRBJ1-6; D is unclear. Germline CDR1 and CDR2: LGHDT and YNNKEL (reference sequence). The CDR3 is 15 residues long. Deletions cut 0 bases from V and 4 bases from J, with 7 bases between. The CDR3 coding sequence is TGTGCCAGCAGCCAAGAAAGTCAGTATAATTCACCCCTCCACTTT. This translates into CASSQESQYNSPLHF.

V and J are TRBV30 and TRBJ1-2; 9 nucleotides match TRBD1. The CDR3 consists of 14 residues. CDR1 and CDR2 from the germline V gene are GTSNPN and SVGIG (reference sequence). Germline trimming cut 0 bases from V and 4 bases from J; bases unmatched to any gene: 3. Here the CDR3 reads CAWSVGTGSYGYTF. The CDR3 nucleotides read TGTGCCTGGAGTGTAGGGACAGGGTCCTATGGCTACACCTTC.

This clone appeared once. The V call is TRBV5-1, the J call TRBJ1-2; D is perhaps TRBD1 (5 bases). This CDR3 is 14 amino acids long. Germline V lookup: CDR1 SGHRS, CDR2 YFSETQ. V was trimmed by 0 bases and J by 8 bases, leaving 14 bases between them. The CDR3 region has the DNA TGCGCCAGCAGCTTGGTCCGGGGGGATGAGGGCTACACCTTC. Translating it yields CASSLVRGDEGYTF.

DNA of the CDR3: TGCAGCGTTGATAGCAGGGGGGACAGGGGCTATGGCTACACCTTC. Translation: CSVDSRGDRGYGYTF. The chain couples TRBV29-1 to TRBJ1-2, with TRBD1 identical over 10 bases. The length of the CDR3 is 15 residues. Germline V CDR1 and CDR2: SQVTM, ANQGSEA. The trim removed 3 bases at V and 4 bases at J, leaving 8 bases unmatched.

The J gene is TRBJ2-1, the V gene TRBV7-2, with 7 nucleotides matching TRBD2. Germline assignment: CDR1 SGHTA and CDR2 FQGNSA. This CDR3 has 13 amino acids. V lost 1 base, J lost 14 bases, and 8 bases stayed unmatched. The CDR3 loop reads CASSLVGGPDKFF. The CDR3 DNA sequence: TGTGCCAGCAGCTTAGTGGGAGGGCCGGATAAGTTCTTC. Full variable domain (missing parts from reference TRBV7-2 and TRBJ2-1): GAGVSQSPSNKVTEKGKDVELRCDPISGHTALYWYRQSLGQGLEFLIYFQGNSAPDKSGLPSDRFSAERTGGSVSTLTIQRTQQEDSAVYLCASSLVGGPDKFFGPGTRLTVL.

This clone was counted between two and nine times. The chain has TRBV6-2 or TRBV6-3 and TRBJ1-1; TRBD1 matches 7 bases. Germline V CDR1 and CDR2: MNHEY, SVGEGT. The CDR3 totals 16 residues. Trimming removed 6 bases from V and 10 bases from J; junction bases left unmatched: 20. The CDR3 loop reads CASSPNRLGLNRGAFF. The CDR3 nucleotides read TGTGCCAGCAGCCCTAATCGGCTCGGCCTGAACAGGGGAGCTTTCTTT.